Sequencing of this TCR beta chain was carried out in a study of human CD8 memory T cell subsets. The study, taken as a whole, reports: Only a minimal degree of mutual overlap characterized stem-like memory and precursor exhausted T cell repertoires. High diversity, at similar levels, marked stem-like memory and precursor exhausted T cells but not effector memory cells. This study sequenced only the T cell receptor beta chains and no others.

The CDR3 totals 13 residues. The germline V gene has CDR1 SGHRS and CDR2 YFSETQ. Making the TCR beta libraries relied on UMI-labeled 5' RACE. TCRdb reworked the 5' RACE reads into one entry per CDR3 protein, no DNA. The table lists 15,000 to 20,000 distinct CDR3 sequences. As for this clonotype: What it binds is unknown.

The authors identified stem-like memory CD8+ T cells (TSTEM) as CCR7+ PD-1- TIGIT-. The receptor comes from a human donor in good health. The chain joins TRBV5-1 to TRBJ1-2. The sequencing sample was made of CD8+ stem-like memory T cells (TSCM and TCM) sorted from PBMCs. Subset in this sample: stem-like memory CD8 T cells (TSTEM), CCR7+ PD-1- TIGIT-. The CDR3 spells CASSFEQNYGYTF. Supplemented by reference TRBV5-1 and TRBJ1-2, the full variable domain reads KAGVTQTPRYLIKTRGQQVTLSCSPISGHRSVSWYQQTPGQGLQFLFEYFSETQRNKGNFPGRFSGRQFSNSRSEMNVSTLELGDSALYLCASSFEQNYGYTFGSGTRLTVV.